The 11 T cell receptor beta chains below come from one sample, sequenced in a study of naive and memory T cell subsets. The antigens of these receptors remain unknown. Two oligonucleotides, mixed equimolar, formed the beta constant-region primer covering TRBC1 and TRBC2. Four rounds of PCR amplified the ligated cDNA using nested alpha and beta constant-region primers plus SP2. MiXCR was run by TCRdb on the UMI-ligation and nested PCR reads, yielding one entry per CDR3 protein. Here the sample spans 140,000 to 150,000 distinct CDR3 sequences, 20% to 25% being singletons. The study, taken as a whole, reports: Especially in CD8 cells, naive repertoires contained a few larger clonotypes, possibly CD45RA-re-expressing memory cells.

The sequencing input was naive CD4+ T cells from blood. The receptors stem from a human donor in good health.

V usage is TRBV3-1 and J usage is TRBJ1-5; D is undetermined. Trimming stripped 0 bases from V and 7 bases from J, with 7 bases between. Per germline, CDR1 LGHDT and CDR2 YNNKEL (reference sequence). The CDR3 totals 13 residues. The CDR3 bases are TGTGCCAGCAGCCAAGATCTAAGGCAGCCCCAGCATTTT. It yields the protein CASSQDLRQPQHF.

The chain carries TRBV2 and TRBJ1-5; D is unclear. V lost 0 bases and J lost 2, with 17 bases in between. This CDR3 is built from 18 residues. The germline V gene encodes CDR1 SNHLY and CDR2 FYNNEI. Here the CDR3 DNA reads TGTGCCAGCAGTGAAGCGGTAGTTACAGCCCGGGGCAATCAGCCCCAGCATTTT. Translating it yields CASSEAVVTARGNQPQHF. The full variable domain, in which reference TRBV2 and TRBJ1-5 provide the parts outside the CDR3, is EPEVTQTPSHQVTQMGQEVILRCVPISNHLYFYWYRQILGQKVEFLVSFYNNEISEKSEIFDDQFSVERPDGSNFTLKIRSTKLEDSAMYFCASSEAVVTARGNQPQHFGDGTRLSIL.

The chain employs TRBV6-6 and TRBJ2-1; 13 bases are a match to TRBD2. The CDR3 sequence is 16 residues long. The V gene's germline CDR1 is MNHNY and CDR2 SVGAGI (reference sequence). With 2 bases clipped from V and 10 bases from J, the junction kept 8 bases outside the gene matches. In DNA, the CDR3 is TGTGCCAGCAGTTACGCAACTAGCGGGAGGGCCAGGGAGCAGTTCTTC. This sequence encodes CASSYATSGRAREQFF.

The gene calls are TRBV20-1 and TRBJ2-5; 9 bases align to TRBD2. This CDR3 has 15 residues. CDR1 is DFQATT, CDR2 SNEGSKA, per germline (reference sequence). The trim removed 3 bases at V and 2 bases at J, leaving 7 bases unmatched. CDR3 residues: CSASPLAGRQETQYF. In nucleotides, the CDR3 is TGCAGTGCTAGCCCTCTAGCGGGACGACAAGAGACCCAGTACTTC.

DNA of the CDR3: TGTGCCAGCAGCTTAGTGGTCGGTGGCACTGAAGCTTTCTTT. Amino acids: CASSLVVGGTEAFF. The chain carries TRBV7-9 and TRBJ1-1; D is uncertain. The germline CDR1 and CDR2 sequences are SEHNR and FQNEAQ (reference sequence). The CDR3 has 14 amino acids. Trimming removed 1 base from V and 4 bases from J, with 10 bases in between.

A few counts support this clonotype. The rearrangement links TRBV7-2 to TRBJ2-1; the match to TRBD2 covers 16 bases. Looked up from germline, CDR1 is SGHTA and CDR2 is FQGNSA. The CDR3 extends over 16 amino acids. With V trimmed by 5 bases and J by 9 bases, 7 bases remained unmatched. The CDR3: CASSRPGLAGGIEQFF. The CDR3, as DNA: TGTGCCAGCAGCCGTCCGGGACTAGCGGGAGGGATTGAGCAGTTCTTC.

At least ten counts were recorded for this clonotype. The chain has TRBV28 and TRBJ2-7, with 7 positions matching TRBD1. The ends lost 6 bases at V and 3 bases at J; junction bases unmatched: 8. The germline gives CDR1 MDHEN, CDR2 SYDVKM. This CDR3 region has 14 residues. As DNA, the CDR3 is TGTGCCAGCAGAACGCGCCGGGACAGCTACGAGCAGTACTTC. Protein sequence: CASRTRRDSYEQYF.

The chain joins TRBV5-6 to TRBJ2-6; 9 bases are a match to TRBD1. The CDR3 loop spans 18 amino acids. With V trimmed by 4 bases and J by 3 bases, 11 bases remained unmatched. The germline CDR1 and CDR2 sequences are SGHDT and YYEEEE. CDR3 region: CASSLGQGNPFGANVLTF. Written as DNA, the CDR3 is TGTGCCAGCAGCCTGGGACAGGGAAACCCATTTGGGGCCAACGTCCTGACTTTC.

The table lists this clonotype with a few counts. CDR3 DNA sequence: TGTGCCAGCAGCTTCAGGGGGAAGTACGAGCAGTACTTC. Its translation is CASSFRGKYEQYF. J is TRBJ2-7 and V is TRBV7-2, with 7 bases aligning to TRBD1. This CDR3 has 13 amino acids. V lost 3 bases to trimming and J lost 4 bases; unmatched junction nucleotides: 3. Per the germline V gene, CDR1 is SGHTA and CDR2 is FQGNSA.

The chain couples TRBV11-3 to TRBJ2-3; D is possibly TRBD2 (6 bases). Germline V lookup: CDR1 SGHNT, CDR2 YENEEA. This CDR3 region has 13 residues. With 4 bases removed from V and 5 bases from J, the gap between germline ends came to 10 bases. CDR3 nucleotide sequence: TGTGCCAGCAGCTCCAGACTAGAAGATACGCAGTATTTT. Translating gives CASSSRLEDTQYF. Full variable domain (remainder filled in from reference TRBV11-3 and TRBJ2-3): EAGVVQSPRYKIIEKKQPVAFWCNPISGHNTLYWYLQNLGQGPELLIRYENEEAVDDSQLPKDRFSAERLKGVDSTLKIQPAELGDSAVYLCASSSRLEDTQYFGPGTRLTVL.

V usage is TRBV20-1 and J usage is TRBJ2-1; 8 bases agree with TRBD1. Germline-derived CDR1 and CDR2 are DFQATT and SNEGSKA (reference sequence). The J segment lost 5 bases and the V segment lost 0 bases, leaving 6 bases of the junction unmatched. This CDR3 has 15 residues. The CDR3: CSARDPRQGHNEQFF. Here the CDR3 DNA reads TGCAGTGCTAGAGATCCTAGACAGGGGCACAATGAGCAGTTCTTC.